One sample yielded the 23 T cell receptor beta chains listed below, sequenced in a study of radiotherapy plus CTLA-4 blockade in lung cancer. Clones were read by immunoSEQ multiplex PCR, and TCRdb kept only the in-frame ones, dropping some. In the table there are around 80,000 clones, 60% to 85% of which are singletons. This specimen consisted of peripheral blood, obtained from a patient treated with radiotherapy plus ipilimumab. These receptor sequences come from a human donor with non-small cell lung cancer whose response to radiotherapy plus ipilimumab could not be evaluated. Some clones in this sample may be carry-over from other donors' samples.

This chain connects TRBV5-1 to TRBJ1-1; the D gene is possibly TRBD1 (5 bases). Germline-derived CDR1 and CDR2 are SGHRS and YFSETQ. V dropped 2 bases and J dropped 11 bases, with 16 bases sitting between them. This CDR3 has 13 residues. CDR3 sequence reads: CASSFDSPLKAFF. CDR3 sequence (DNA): TGCGCCAGCAGCTTCGACAGTCCTCTAAAGGCTTTCTTT.

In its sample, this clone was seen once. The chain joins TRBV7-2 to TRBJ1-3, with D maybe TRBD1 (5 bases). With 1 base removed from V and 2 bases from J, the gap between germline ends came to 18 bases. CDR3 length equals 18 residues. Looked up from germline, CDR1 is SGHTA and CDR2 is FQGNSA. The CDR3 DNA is TGTGCCAGCAGCTTAGTACCCATCAGGACACACACTGGAAACACCATATATTTT. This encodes CASSLVPIRTHTGNTIYF.

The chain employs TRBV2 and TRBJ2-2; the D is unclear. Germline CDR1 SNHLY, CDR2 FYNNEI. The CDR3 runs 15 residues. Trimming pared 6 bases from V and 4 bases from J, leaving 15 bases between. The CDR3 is CASREIIQPTGELFF. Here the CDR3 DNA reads TGTGCCAGCAGGGAAATAATACAGCCCACCGGGGAGCTGTTTTTT.

In DNA form, the CDR3 reads TGTGCCAGCAGCCAAGAAAGGGGCTTACAGGGGGCGAAATTGAATGAGCAGTTCTTC. This gives the protein CASSQERGLQGAKLNEQFF. The chain has TRBV4-2 and TRBJ2-1; TRBD1 matches 9 bases. From germline, CDR1 is LGHNA and CDR2 YNFKEQ. The CDR3 contains 19 residues. V shed 0 bases, J shed 7 bases, and the junction held 16 bases outside the gene matches.

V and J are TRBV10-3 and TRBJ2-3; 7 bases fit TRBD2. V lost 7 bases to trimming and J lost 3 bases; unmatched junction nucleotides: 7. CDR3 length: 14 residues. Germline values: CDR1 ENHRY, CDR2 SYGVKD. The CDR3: CAITSTGGTDTQYF. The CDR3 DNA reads TGTGCCATCACGTCGACGGGGGGTACAGATACGCAGTATTTT.

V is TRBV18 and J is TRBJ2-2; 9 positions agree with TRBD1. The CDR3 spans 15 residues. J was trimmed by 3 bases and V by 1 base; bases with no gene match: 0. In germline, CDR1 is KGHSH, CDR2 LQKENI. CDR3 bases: TGTGCCAGCTCACCACGGACAGGGGACACCGGGGAGCTGTTTTTT. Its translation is CASSPRTGDTGELFF.

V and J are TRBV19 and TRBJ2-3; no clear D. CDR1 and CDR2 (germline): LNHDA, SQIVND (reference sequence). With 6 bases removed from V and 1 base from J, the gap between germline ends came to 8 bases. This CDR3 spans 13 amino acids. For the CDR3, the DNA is TGTGCCAGTAGCCGTACAGGCACAGATACGCAGTATTTT. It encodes CASSRTGTDTQYF. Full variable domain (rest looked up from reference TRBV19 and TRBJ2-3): DGGITQSPKYLFRKEGQNVTLSCEQNLNHDAMYWYRQDPGQGLRLIYYSQIVNDFQKGDIAEGYSVSREKKESFPLTVTSAQKNPTAFYLCASSRTGTDTQYFGPGTRLTVL.

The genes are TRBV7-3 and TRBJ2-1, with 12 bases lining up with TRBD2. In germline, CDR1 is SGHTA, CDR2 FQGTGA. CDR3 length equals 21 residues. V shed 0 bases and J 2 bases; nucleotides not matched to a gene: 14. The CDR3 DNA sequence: TGTGCCAGCAGCTTAACTGGCGGGCTAGCGGGGGGGCCCCTACCCTACAATGAGCAGTTCTTC. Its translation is CASSLTGGLAGGPLPYNEQFF.

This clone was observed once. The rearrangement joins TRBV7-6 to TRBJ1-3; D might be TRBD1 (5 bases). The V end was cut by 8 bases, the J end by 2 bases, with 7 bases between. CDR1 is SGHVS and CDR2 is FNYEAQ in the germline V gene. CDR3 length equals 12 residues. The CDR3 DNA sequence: TGTGCCAGCCGGGGGACTGGAAACACCATATATTTT. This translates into CASRGTGNTIYF. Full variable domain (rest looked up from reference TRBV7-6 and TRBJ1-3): GAGVSQSPRYKVTKRGQDVALRCDPISGHVSLYWYRQALGQGPEFLTYFNYEAQQDKSGLPNDRFSAERPEGSISTLTIQRTEQRDSAMYRCASRGTGNTIYFGEGSWLTVV.

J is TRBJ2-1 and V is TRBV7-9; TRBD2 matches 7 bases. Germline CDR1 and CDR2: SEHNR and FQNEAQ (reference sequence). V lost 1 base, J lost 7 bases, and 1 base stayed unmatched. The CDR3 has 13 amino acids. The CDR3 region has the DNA TGTGCCAGCAGCTTAGAAGCGGGGAATGAGCAGTTCTTC. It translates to CASSLEAGNEQFF.

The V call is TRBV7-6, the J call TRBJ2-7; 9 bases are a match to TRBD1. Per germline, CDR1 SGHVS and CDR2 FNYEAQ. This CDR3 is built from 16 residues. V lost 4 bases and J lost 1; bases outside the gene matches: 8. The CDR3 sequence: CASSSSPGQGSYEQYF. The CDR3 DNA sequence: TGTGCCAGCAGCTCCTCCCCGGGACAGGGATCCTACGAGCAGTACTTC.

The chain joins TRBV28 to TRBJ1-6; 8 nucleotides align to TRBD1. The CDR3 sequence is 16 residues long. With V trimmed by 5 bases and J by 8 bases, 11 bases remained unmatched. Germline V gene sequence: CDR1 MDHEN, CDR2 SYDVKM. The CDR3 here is CASSPTDREAYSPLHF. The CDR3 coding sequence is TGTGCCAGCAGTCCGACGGACAGGGAGGCCTATTCACCCCTCCACTTT. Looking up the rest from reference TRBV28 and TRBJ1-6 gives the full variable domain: DVKVTQSSRYLVKRTGEKVFLECVQDMDHENMFWYRQDPGLGLRLIYFSYDVKMKEKGDIPEGYSVSREKKERFSLILESASTNQTSMYLCASSPTDREAYSPLHFGNGTRLTVT.

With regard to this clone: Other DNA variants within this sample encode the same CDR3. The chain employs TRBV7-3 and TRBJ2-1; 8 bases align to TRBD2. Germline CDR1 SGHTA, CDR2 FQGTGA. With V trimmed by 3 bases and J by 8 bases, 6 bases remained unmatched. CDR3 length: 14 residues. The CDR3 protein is CASSFRLATDEQFF. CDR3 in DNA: TGTGCCAGCAGCTTCAGACTAGCGACAGATGAGCAGTTCTTC.

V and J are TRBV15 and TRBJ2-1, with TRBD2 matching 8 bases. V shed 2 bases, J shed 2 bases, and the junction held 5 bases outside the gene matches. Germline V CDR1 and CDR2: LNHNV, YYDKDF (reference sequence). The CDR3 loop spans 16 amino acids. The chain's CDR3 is CATSRPERGTYNEQFF. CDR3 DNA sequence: TGTGCCACCAGCAGACCGGAGCGGGGGACCTACAATGAGCAGTTCTTC.

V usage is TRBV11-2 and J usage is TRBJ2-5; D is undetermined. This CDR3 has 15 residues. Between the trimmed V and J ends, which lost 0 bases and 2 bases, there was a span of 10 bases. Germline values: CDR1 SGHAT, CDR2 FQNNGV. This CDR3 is CASSLDLGYQETQYF. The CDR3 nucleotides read TGTGCCAGCAGCTTAGATCTCGGGTATCAAGAGACCCAGTACTTC. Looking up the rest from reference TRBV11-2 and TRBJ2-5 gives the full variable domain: EAGVAQSPRYKIIEKRQSVAFWCNPISGHATLYWYQQILGQGPKLLIQFQNNGVVDDSQLPKDRFSAERLKGVDSTLKIQPAKLEDSAVYLCASSLDLGYQETQYFGPGTRLLVL.

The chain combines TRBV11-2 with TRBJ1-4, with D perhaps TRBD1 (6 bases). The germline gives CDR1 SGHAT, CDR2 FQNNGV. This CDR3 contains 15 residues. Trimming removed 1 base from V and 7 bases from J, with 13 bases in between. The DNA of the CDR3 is TGTGCCAGCAGCTTAGGGAACAGGGTCAGTGAAAAACTGTTTTTT. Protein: CASSLGNRVSEKLFF.

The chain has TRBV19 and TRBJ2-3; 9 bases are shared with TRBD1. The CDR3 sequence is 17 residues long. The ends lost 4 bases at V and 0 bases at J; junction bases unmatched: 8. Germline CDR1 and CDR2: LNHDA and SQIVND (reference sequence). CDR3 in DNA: TGTGCCAGTAGTAGAATGCGGACAGGGGCTAGCACAGATACGCAGTATTTT. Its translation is CASSRMRTGASTDTQYF.

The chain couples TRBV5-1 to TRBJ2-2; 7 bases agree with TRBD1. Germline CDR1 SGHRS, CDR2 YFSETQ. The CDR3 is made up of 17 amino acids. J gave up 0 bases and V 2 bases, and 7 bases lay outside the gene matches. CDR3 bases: TGCGCCAGCAGCTTCGGAAAGGGACAGTCGAACACCGGGGAGCTGTTTTTT. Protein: CASSFGKGQSNTGELFF.

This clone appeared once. This chain's CDR3 is CASSPLAGGTDTQYF. The CDR3 bases are TGCGCCAGCAGCCCTTTAGCGGGGGGCACAGATACGCAGTATTTT. The J gene is TRBJ2-3, the V gene TRBV4-1; 9 nucleotides match TRBD2. Looked up from germline, CDR1 is MGHRA and CDR2 is YSYEKL. There are 15 residues in the CDR3. With 4 bases clipped from V and 1 base from J, the junction kept 3 bases outside the gene matches.

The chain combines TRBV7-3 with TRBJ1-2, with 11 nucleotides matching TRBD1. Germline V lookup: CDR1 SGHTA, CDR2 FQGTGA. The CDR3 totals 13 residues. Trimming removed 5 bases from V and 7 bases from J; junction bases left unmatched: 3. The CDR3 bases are TGTGCCAGCAGCCCTGGACAGGGGGCTGGCTACACCTTC. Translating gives CASSPGQGAGYTF.

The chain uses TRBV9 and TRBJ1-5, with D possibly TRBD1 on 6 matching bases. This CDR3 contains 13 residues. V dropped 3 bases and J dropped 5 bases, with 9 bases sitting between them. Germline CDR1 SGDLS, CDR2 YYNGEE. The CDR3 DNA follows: TGTGCCAGCAGCGGGGGGCAGTATCAGCCCCAGCATTTT. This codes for CASSGGQYQPQHF.

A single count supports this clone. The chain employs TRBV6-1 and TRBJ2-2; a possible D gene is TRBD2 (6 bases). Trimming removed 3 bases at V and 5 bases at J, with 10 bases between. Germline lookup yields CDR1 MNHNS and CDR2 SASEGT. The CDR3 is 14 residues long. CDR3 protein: CASSEGGWTGELFF. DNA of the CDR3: TGTGCCAGCAGTGAGGGAGGATGGACCGGGGAGCTGTTTTTT.

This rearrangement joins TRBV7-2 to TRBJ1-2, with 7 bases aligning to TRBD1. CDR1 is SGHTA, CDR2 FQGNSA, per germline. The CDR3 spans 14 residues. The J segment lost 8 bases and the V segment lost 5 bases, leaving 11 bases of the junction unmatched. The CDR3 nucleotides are TGTGCCAGCAGCCGTCTCCGACAGGGCCACGGCTACACCTTC. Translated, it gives CASSRLRQGHGYTF.